This T cell receptor (beta chain) originates from a study of T-cell reconstitution after alpha-beta-depleted transplantation in children. Findings and limits, study-wide: Fresh T-cell production supplied most of the T-cell counts and diversity seen one year after transplant. Where some patients showed high TCRbeta diversity at day 60, it came from recipient T cells and thymic progenitors that had survived. Where alpha-beta T cells came from about two months after transplant was reportedly several hundred expanded graft clones.

TCRbeta library construction was performed incorporating unique molecular identifiers. In TCRdb, the PCR reads were re-called with MiXCR into one record per CDR3 protein. The sample consists of about 980,000 distinct CDR3 sequences, roughly 31% of them appearing once. This clonotype occurred a few times. As yet, its antigen is unknown. The CDR3 extends over 15 amino acids. V was clipped by 7 bases and J by 0 bases, with 15 bases between them. In germline, CDR1 is MNHNS, CDR2 SASEGT. This chain connects TRBV6-1 to TRBJ1-2, with D perhaps TRBD1 (6 bases). The sequence came from a boy younger than two who had a stem cell transplant for SCID, so the T cells may come from the graft donor. Sequenced material: PBMCs, mostly from graft donor cells, taken 360 days after TCRalphabeta/CD19-depleted stem cell transplant. CDR3 loop: CASTGGRQANYGYTF. The CDR3 DNA reads as TGTGCCAGCACCGGAGGAAGACAGGCTAACTATGGCTACACCTTC.